This T cell receptor (beta chain) was observed in a study of cytomegalovirus exposure and HLA in healthy donors. The PCR was carried out with 60 Vbeta primers and 13 Jbeta primers. TCRdb's copy holds only in-frame clones and misses some; the assay was immunoSEQ multiplex PCR. The sample contains 93,000 or so clones, 79% of which appear only once. Germline assignment: CDR1 MDHEN and CDR2 SYDVKM. V gave up 7 bases and J gave up 9 bases, with 16 bases separating them. CDR3 length equals 13 residues. The rearrangement joins TRBV28 to TRBJ2-1, with D perhaps TRBD2 (6 bases). Sequenced material: PBMCs. The receptor was derived from a man between 45 and 60 years old in good health and CMV-seropositive. CDR3 protein: CASTLGGPSEQFF. As DNA, the CDR3 is TGTGCCAGCACCCTCGGGGGTCCGAGTGAGCAGTTCTTC.